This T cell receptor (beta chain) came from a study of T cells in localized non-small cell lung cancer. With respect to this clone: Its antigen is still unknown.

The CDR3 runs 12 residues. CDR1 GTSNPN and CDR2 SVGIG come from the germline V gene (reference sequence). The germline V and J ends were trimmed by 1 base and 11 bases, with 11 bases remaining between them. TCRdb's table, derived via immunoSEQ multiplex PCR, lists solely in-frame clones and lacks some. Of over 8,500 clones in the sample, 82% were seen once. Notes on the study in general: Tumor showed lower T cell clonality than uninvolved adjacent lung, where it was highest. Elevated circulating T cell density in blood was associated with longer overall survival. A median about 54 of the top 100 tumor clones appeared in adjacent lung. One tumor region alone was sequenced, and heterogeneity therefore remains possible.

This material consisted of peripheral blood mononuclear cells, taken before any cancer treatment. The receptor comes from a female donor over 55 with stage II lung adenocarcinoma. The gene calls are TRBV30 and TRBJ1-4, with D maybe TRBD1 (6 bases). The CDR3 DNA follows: TGTGCCTGGAGTGAGAGGCAGGGGAAACTGTTTTTT. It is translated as CAWSERQGKLFF.